Listed below are T cell receptor beta chains from one sample, sequenced in a study of blood T cell repertoires in COVID-19. Using immunoSEQ multiplex PCR, the repertoire was profiled, and TCRdb retains in-frame clones only, with some absent. The sample has 260,000 or so clones, 80% to 90% seen once; the top ten hold 7.5%. The sequenced sample consisted of peripheral blood. The receptors were sampled from a woman older than 75 with COVID-19, enrolled during active disease. The CDR3 runs from the conserved cysteine through the conserved F or W. Fields, in order: clone size, V gene, J gene, D gene, CDR3 DNA, CDR3 protein. A D gene is named only where the DNA matches it firmly. Clone size, where shown, is once, few, many, or a class for clones that have expanded.

clone_size: -
v_call: TRBV27
j_call: TRBJ1-1
d_call: -
cdr3_nt: TGTGCCAGCAGTTCCTGGGACAAGGCGAACACTGAAGCTTTCTTT
cdr3_aa: CASSSWDKANTEAFF

clone_size: -
v_call: TRBV12-3/TRBV12-4
j_call: TRBJ1-2
d_call: -
cdr3_nt: TGTGCCAGCAGTCCAAGGGGCTATGGCTACACCTTC
cdr3_aa: CASSPRGYGYTF

clone_size: -
v_call: TRBV11-1
j_call: TRBJ1-1
d_call: -
cdr3_nt: TGTGCCAGCAGCCTCAGGGATGACACTGAAGCTTTCTTT
cdr3_aa: CASSLRDDTEAFF

clone_size: once
v_call: TRBV28
j_call: TRBJ2-7
d_call: -
cdr3_nt: TGTGCCAGCAGTTTAGGCGGGGCGCAGTACTTC
cdr3_aa: CASSLGGAQYF

clone_size: -
v_call: TRBV7-3
j_call: TRBJ1-6
d_call: -
cdr3_nt: TGTGCCAGCAGGGCAGGGTATAATTCACCCCTCCACTTT
cdr3_aa: CASRAGYNSPLHF

clone_size: -
v_call: TRBV28
j_call: TRBJ1-2
d_call: -
cdr3_nt: TGTGCCAGCAGAACTCCAGGGGTGCTGGCCTATGGCTACACCTTC
cdr3_aa: CASRTPGVLAYGYTF

clone_size: once
v_call: TRBV6-1
j_call: TRBJ1-2
d_call: -
cdr3_nt: TGTGCCAGCAGTGAGAGAACTGGCTACACCTTC
cdr3_aa: CASSERTGYTF

clone_size: -
v_call: TRBV11-1
j_call: TRBJ2-1
d_call: -
cdr3_nt: TGTGCCAGCGCCACCCCGCGGAGGAATGAGCAGTTCTTC
cdr3_aa: CASATPRRNEQFF

clone_size: -
v_call: TRBV6-5
j_call: TRBJ2-3
d_call: TRBD2
cdr3_nt: TGTGCCAGCATCCCGCGGGAGGGACGCACAGATACGCAGTATTTT
cdr3_aa: CASIPREGRTDTQYF

clone_size: few
v_call: TRBV6-6
j_call: TRBJ1-1
d_call: -
cdr3_nt: TGTGCCAGCAGTTCGGTGAACACTGAAGCTTTCTTT
cdr3_aa: CASSSVNTEAFF

clone_size: once
v_call: TRBV6-4
j_call: TRBJ2-3
d_call: TRBD1
cdr3_nt: TGTGCCAGCAGTGGACAGGGCGGAGATACGCAGTATTTT
cdr3_aa: CASSGQGGDTQYF

clone_size: -
v_call: TRBV2
j_call: TRBJ1-5
d_call: -
cdr3_nt: TGTGCCAGCAGGCTAAACAATCAGCCCCAGCATTTT
cdr3_aa: CASRLNNQPQHF

clone_size: -
v_call: TRBV18
j_call: TRBJ2-7
d_call: TRBD2
cdr3_nt: TGTGCCAGCTCACCTTCCCTCTCGACTAGCGGGAGCTCCTACGAGCAGTACTTC
cdr3_aa: CASSPSLSTSGSSYEQYF

clone_size: -
v_call: TRBV7-3
j_call: TRBJ1-2
d_call: -
cdr3_nt: TGTGCCAGCAGCTTAACTGGAGGACTAAACTATGGCTACACCTTC
cdr3_aa: CASSLTGGLNYGYTF

clone_size: once
v_call: TRBV5-6
j_call: TRBJ2-5
d_call: TRBD2
cdr3_nt: TGTGCCAGCAGCCGATTCGGACTAGCGGAAGAGACCCAGTACTTC
cdr3_aa: CASSRFGLAEETQYF

clone_size: once
v_call: TRBV2
j_call: TRBJ1-6
d_call: -
cdr3_nt: TGTGCCAGCATACCGTCAGGTTATAATTCACCCCTCCACTTT
cdr3_aa: CASIPSGYNSPLHF

clone_size: -
v_call: TRBV30
j_call: TRBJ1-2
d_call: -
cdr3_nt: TGTGCCTGGAGTGTACTTCCCGGCTACACCTTC
cdr3_aa: CAWSVLPGYTF

clone_size: -
v_call: TRBV5-1
j_call: TRBJ2-2
d_call: -
cdr3_nt: TGCGCCAGCAGCTTGGCAGGGTTAAACACCGGGGAGCTGTTTTTT
cdr3_aa: CASSLAGLNTGELFF

clone_size: many
v_call: TRBV14
j_call: TRBJ2-1
d_call: TRBD2
cdr3_nt: TGTGCCAGCAGCCAAGAGGGACTAGGCTACAATGAGCAGTTCTTC
cdr3_aa: CASSQEGLGYNEQFF

clone_size: -
v_call: TRBV7-2
j_call: TRBJ1-5
d_call: -
cdr3_nt: TGTGCCAGCAGCTTAGTAGGCGGAACCTATCAGCCCCAGCATTTT
cdr3_aa: CASSLVGGTYQPQHF

clone_size: few
v_call: TRBV5-6
j_call: TRBJ1-5
d_call: -
cdr3_nt: TGTGCCAGCAGCTTACAGCGCAATCAGCCCCAGCATTTT
cdr3_aa: CASSLQRNQPQHF

clone_size: -
v_call: TRBV19
j_call: TRBJ1-5
d_call: -
cdr3_nt: TGTGCCAGTAGTAACGTCGGGGGTAGCAATCAGCCCCAGCATTTT
cdr3_aa: CASSNVGGSNQPQHF

clone_size: -
v_call: TRBV5-1
j_call: TRBJ2-5
d_call: -
cdr3_nt: TGCGCCAGCAGCTACGCTAGCGACCCGAAGGAGACCCAGTACTTC
cdr3_aa: CASSYASDPKETQYF

clone_size: -
v_call: TRBV5-5
j_call: TRBJ1-5
d_call: -
cdr3_nt: TGTGCCAGCAGCTTTAGCGACACCCCCCATCAGCCCCAGCATTTT
cdr3_aa: CASSFSDTPHQPQHF

clone_size: -
v_call: TRBV4-1
j_call: TRBJ1-4
d_call: TRBD1
cdr3_nt: TGCGCCAGCAGCCGGGGACAGAGACTGACTAATGAAAAACTGTTTTTT
cdr3_aa: CASSRGQRLTNEKLFF

clone_size: -
v_call: TRBV7-8
j_call: TRBJ2-7
d_call: TRBD1
cdr3_nt: TGTGCCAGCAGCTCTTCCGGACAGGGGCCGTCGGACGAGCAGTACTTC
cdr3_aa: CASSSSGQGPSDEQYF

clone_size: few
v_call: TRBV19
j_call: TRBJ1-5
d_call: -
cdr3_nt: TGTGCCAGTAGTGACCCCGGGACTCCGAATCAGCCCCAGCATTTT
cdr3_aa: CASSDPGTPNQPQHF

clone_size: -
v_call: TRBV5-1
j_call: TRBJ1-5
d_call: -
cdr3_nt: TGCGCCAGCAGCCTAGACAGCAATCAGCCCCAGCATTTT
cdr3_aa: CASSLDSNQPQHF